This T cell receptor beta chain appears in the sequencing data of a study of blood T cell repertoires in COVID-19. Study summary: Samples came from the United States, Italy and Spain, spanning acute and convalescent COVID-19. Nucleic acid was either cDNA or gDNA, and it came from T cells, B-cell-depleted T cells, or PBMCs.

The germline V gene has CDR1 LNHDA and CDR2 SQIVND (reference sequence). This CDR3 region has 14 residues. Trimming shortened V by 4 bases and J by 7 bases, and 16 bases separated the two germline ends. Original processing methods: Amplification of reference gene primers was used by the study to estimate nucleated cell counts. Clones were read by immunoSEQ multiplex PCR, and TCRdb kept only the in-frame ones, dropping some. The V and J calls and the clone size are those of that table, but D and trimming were determined from the DNA. The data hold roughly 200,000 clones, with more than 85% observed a single time.

Source material: peripheral blood. The TCR comes from a woman younger than 45 with active or convalescent COVID-19. The chain has TRBV19 and TRBJ1-2; possibly TRBD1 for D (5 bases). Written as DNA, the CDR3 is TGTGCCAGTAGTACAACGACAGTGACGGGTGGCTACACCTTC. Encoded protein: CASSTTTVTGGYTF.